This TCR beta chain was profiled in a study of shared T cell receptors in the human thymus. The V and J ends lost 0 bases and 4 bases, in that order; junction bases with no gene match: 6. Germline loops: CDR1 SGHAT, CDR2 FQNNGV. CDR3 length: 18 amino acids. Some clones are missing from TCRdb's copy, which holds only in-frame ones; the method was immunoSEQ multiplex PCR. The repertoire holds 450,000 to 650,000 clones, 75% to 85% seen once, with less than 0.015% in the top ten. These same records also appear under a second study, on human thymus T cells.

The V gene is TRBV11-2, the J gene TRBJ2-2, with 12 bases identical to TRBD2. Sequencing was done on a sample of thymocytes. This clonotype originated in a boy under three years old with a congenital heart defect. CDR3 residues: CASSLEGLAGGPTGELFF. The CDR3 DNA is TGTGCCAGCAGCTTAGAGGGGCTAGCGGGAGGGCCCACCGGGGAGCTGTTTTTT.